This note documents a single T cell receptor beta chain sequence. The antigen is not known. This specimen belongs to a study of CD8+ T cells in alopecia areata. Broader study findings: The study found higher clonality in lesional than normal scalp, especially in alopecia totalis/universalis. A single nonresponder leaves the baseline CD8+ expansion link to response uncertain.

The treatment was: oral pan-JAK inhibitor, 5-10 mg twice daily. Lesional scalp tissue (obtained by punch biopsy) and peripheral blood were collected from alopecia areata patients. In each case, RNA was isolated and then reverse transcribed into cDNA as the sequencing template. Using immunoSEQ multiplex PCR, the repertoire was profiled, and TCRdb retains in-frame clones only, with some absent. The sample has about 210,000 clones, approximately 67% seen once. V trimming: 8 bases; J trimming: 8 bases; junction bases outside the gene matches: 13. This CDR3 contains 14 residues. CDR1 and CDR2 (germline): MNHNS, SASEGT.

The J gene is TRBJ1-2, the V gene TRBV6-1, with 8 nucleotides matching TRBD1. The TCR originated in a human donor with alopecia areata. The starting material was CD4+ T cells sorted from blood, obtained at week 44, from a patient treated with tofacitinib. CDR3 coding DNA: TGTGCCAGCGAGGCTGCGGACAGGGTTAAGGGCTACACCTTC. It encodes CASEAADRVKGYTF.